This note documents a single T cell receptor (beta chain) sequence. Antigen unknown. These data are taken from a study of T cell responses to AZD1222 COVID-19 vaccine. Whole-study findings and limits: Baseline serology detected seropositivity in only six AZD1222 recipients. CD4 TCRs associated with vaccination spanned spike, dominating at 160-218 and 743-854. The sample set comprised mostly white British donors with more females, and clonal diversity was possibly underestimated.

Germline CDR1 is MNHEY and CDR2 is SMNVEV (reference sequence). With 4 bases removed from V and 7 bases from J, the gap between germline ends came to 11 bases. The CDR3 sequence is 13 residues long. Measured with immunoSEQ multiplex PCR; TCRdb has only the in-frame clones, and not every one. The data hold over 100,000 clones, with over 90% observed a single time. Here the sequenced sample was peripheral blood, taken on day 0 of AZD1222 vaccination. The chain joins TRBV27 to TRBJ2-1; D may be TRBD1 or TRBD2 (5 bases each). The receptor was isolated from an adult in good health. The CDR3 region is CASSWDGGNEQFF. The CDR3 nucleotides are TGTGCCAGCAGTTGGGACGGTGGAAATGAGCAGTTCTTC.